The 27 T cell receptor beta chains in this list originate from one sample, sequenced in a study of tissue T cells after allogeneic stem cell transplantation. This sample's time point: mouse harvest day 14 after allogeneic transplant. Mouse grafts combined 10^7 T-cell-depleted bone marrow cells with 10^6 splenic CD5+ T cells. TCRdb's table, derived via immunoSEQ multiplex PCR, lists solely in-frame clones and lacks some. This sample has thousands of clones, with roughly a third found just once. The sample comprised skin. Every receptor here comes from a female BALB/c mouse given C57BL/6 T cells with graft-versus-host disease after an allogeneic hematopoietic cell transplant.

This clone was counted between two and nine times. Gene labels here are mouse ones. The CDR3 end is not reached by the read, which stops 1 residue before it; the germline J gene fills it in. The chain links TRBV4 to TRBJ2-5; 7 bases are shared with TRBD2. V lost 5 bases to trimming and J lost 5 bases; unmatched junction nucleotides: 7. CDR1 is LGHDT and CDR2 is YNNKQL in the germline V gene (reference sequence). The CDR3 consists of 14 residues. Partial CDR3 DNA: TGTGCCAGCAGCCGATGGGGGGAGGGAGACACCCAGTAC. Its translation: CASSRWGEGDTQY. The CDR3 in its entirety is CASSRWGEGDTQYF.

By proportion, this clone is medium-sized. Gene and germline names: mouse. With the read ending 1 residue before the CDR3 end, the germline J gene is used to fill in that end. The J gene is TRBJ1-3, the V gene TRBV26; D call uncertain. Between the trimmed V and J ends, which lost 4 bases and 0 bases, there was a span of 7 bases. Germline CDR1 and CDR2: KGHPV and FQNQEV (reference sequence). The CDR3 has 14 residues. The sequenced CDR3 bases are TGTGCCAGCAGTCCCACCCCTTCTGGAAATACGCTCTAT. It translates to CASSPTPSGNTLY. The entire CDR3 is CASSPTPSGNTLYF.

Details on this clone: The germline and genes are mouse ones. The read terminates 1 residue ahead of where the CDR3 ends, so the germline J gene completes it. This rearrangement joins TRBV26 to TRBJ1-1; a possible D gene is TRBD1 (5 bases). This CDR3 spans 11 amino acids. Germline-derived CDR1 and CDR2 are KGHPV and FQNQEV (reference sequence). Trimming stripped 6 bases from V and 5 bases from J, with 7 bases between. The CDR3 bases that were read are TGTGCCAGCAGATCAGGGACAGAAGTCTTC. This gives the protein CASRSGTEVF. The CDR3, in full, reads CASRSGTEVFF.

Turning to this clone: Mouse gene names and germline throughout. The read gets to within 1 residue of the CDR3 end, and the germline J gene fills in the rest. The rearrangement joins TRBV13-2 to TRBJ1-1; D unresolved. There are 13 residues in the CDR3. Germline V lookup: CDR1 NNHNN, CDR2 SYGAGS (reference sequence). V lost 2 bases to trimming and J lost 4 bases, with 9 bases between them. CDR3 bases read: TGTGCCAGCGGTGAGACGGGTGCCACAGAAGTCTTC. Amino acids: CASGETGATEVF. The CDR3 in its entirety is CASGETGATEVFF.

Relative to its sample, this clone is medium-sized. Genes here carry mouse names. The DNA ends 1 residue before the CDR3 does, and the rest of the CDR3 is filled in from the germline J gene. Distinct nucleotide sequences in the sample also encode this CDR3. J is TRBJ1-3 and V is TRBV26; D gene unclear. Germline V gene sequence: CDR1 KGHPV, CDR2 FQNQEV (reference sequence). Trimming stripped 1 base from V and 0 bases from J, with 4 bases between. This CDR3 contains 14 residues. The covered CDR3 bases are TGTGCCAGCAGTCTGTACAATTCTGGAAATACGCTCTAT. This encodes CASSLYNSGNTLY. The full CDR3 protein is CASSLYNSGNTLYF.

Points on this clone: The gene symbols are mouse symbols. Read sequence stops 1 residue before the CDR3 end, and the germline J gene provides the missing end. This sequence joins TRBV5 and TRBJ1-3; TRBD1 is a possible D gene (5 bases). Trimming stripped 4 bases from V and 0 bases from J, with 10 bases between. This CDR3 has 15 residues. CDR1 and CDR2 from the germline V gene are LGHNA and YNLKQL (reference sequence). The DNA read from the CDR3 is TGTGCCAGCAGCCTCGGGAGGGGTTCTGGAAATACGCTCTAT. Protein product: CASSLGRGSGNTLY. The complete CDR3 protein is CASSLGRGSGNTLYF.

This clone came up a few times. Germline and genes here are mouse. The read ends 1 residue shy of where the CDR3 ends; the end is completed using the germline J gene. The chain carries TRBV16 and TRBJ1-6; D gene ambiguous. TRBJ1-6 counts as an open reading frame of uncertain function. The V end was cut by 1 base, the J end by 7 bases, with 5 bases between. In germline, CDR1 is SGHSA, CDR2 FRNQAP. The CDR3 totals 13 residues. The CDR3 protein is CASSLGQNSPLYF. The DNA read from the CDR3 is TGTGCAAGCAGCTTAGGACAAAATTCGCCCCTCTAC.

This clone has more than one count but fewer than ten. Gene names and germline match the mouse. The read gets to within 1 residue of the CDR3 end, and the germline J gene fills in the rest. The rearrangement joins TRBV26 to TRBJ2-2; TRBD1 aligns across 9 bases. CDR1 is KGHPV, CDR2 FQNQEV, per germline (reference sequence). V shed 4 bases, J shed 1 base, and the junction held 1 base outside the gene matches. This CDR3 has 15 amino acids. The CDR3 bases that were read are TGTGCCAGCAGTCCGGACAGGGGAAACACCGGGCAGCTCTAC. Amino acids: CASSPDRGNTGQLY. The complete CDR3 reads CASSPDRGNTGQLYF.

By proportion, this clone is medium-sized (0.01 to 0.1%). Genes here carry mouse names. The read ends 1 residue before the CDR3 terminus; that terminus is restored from the germline J gene. This chain connects TRBV26 to TRBJ2-2; 11 bases are a match to TRBD2. V lost 3 bases to trimming and J lost 5 bases; unmatched junction nucleotides: 5. Germline CDR1 and CDR2: KGHPV and FQNQEV (reference sequence). The CDR3 loop spans 16 amino acids. CDR3 bases read: TGTGCCAGCAGTCTCACTGGGGGGGCGCGAACCGGGCAGCTCTAC. This encodes CASSLTGGARTGQLY. The whole CDR3 reads CASSLTGGARTGQLYF.

A note on this clone: Mouse gene names apply. The read terminates 1 residue before the CDR3 end, so the remaining end is supplied by the germline J gene. The chain carries TRBV26 and TRBJ2-3; 8 bases fit TRBD2. The CDR3 spans 15 residues. Trimming removed 3 bases from V and 0 bases from J; junction bases left unmatched: 2. Germline CDR1 and CDR2: KGHPV and FQNQEV (reference sequence). The CDR3 loop is CASSLTGGSAETLYF. Partial CDR3 DNA: TGTGCCAGCAGTCTAACTGGGGGTAGTGCAGAAACGCTGTAT.

This clone rates as medium-sized (0.01 to 0.1%). Germline and genes here are mouse. From the germline J gene comes the end of the CDR3, since the read stops 1 residue before it. The chain uses TRBV13-2 and TRBJ1-3; D perhaps matches TRBD1 (6 bases). This CDR3 has 15 residues. V was clipped by 1 base and J by 4 bases, with 12 bases between them. CDR1 is NNHNN, CDR2 SYGAGS, per germline (reference sequence). The part of the CDR3 DNA that was read is TGTGCCAGCGGTGATCGCAGGGGAAGGGGAAATACGCTCTAT. It specifies CASGDRRGRGNTLY. The whole CDR3 sequence reads CASGDRRGRGNTLYF.

In this sample, this clone turned up a few times. Each gene name is a mouse one. The read finishes 1 residue shy of the CDR3 end, and the germline J gene is used to complete it. This chain joins TRBV26 and TRBJ2-2; 7 bases are a match to TRBD2. This CDR3 comprises 14 residues. V shed 2 bases, J shed 4 bases, and the junction held 1 base outside the gene matches. The V gene's germline CDR1 is KGHPV and CDR2 FQNQEV (reference sequence). CDR3 DNA, as far as it was read: TGTGCCAGCAGTCTGGGACTGGCCACCGGGCAGCTCTAC. Translated, it gives CASSLGLATGQLY. The full CDR3 sequence reads CASSLGLATGQLYF.

Judged by abundance, this clone is medium-sized. The genes and germline here are from mouse. The CDR3 end lies 1 residue beyond the end of the read and is filled in from the germline J gene. The J gene is TRBJ2-5, the V gene TRBV4; a weak D match, TRBD2 (7 bases). CDR1 and CDR2 (germline): LGHDT, YNNKQL (reference sequence). V gave up 3 bases and J gave up 6 bases, with 10 bases separating them. The CDR3 runs 13 residues. The CDR3 sequence: CASSYGGQDTQYF. Partial CDR3 DNA: TGTGCCAGCAGCTATGGGGGGCAGGACACCCAGTAC.

This clone showed up just a few times. Gene labels here are mouse ones. The read ends 1 residue early relative to the CDR3; the germline J gene fills the gap. V gene TRBV26 combines with J gene TRBJ1-5; perhaps TRBD1 as D (5 bases). The germline V and J ends were trimmed by 5 bases and 0 bases, with 8 bases remaining between them. The CDR3 is 14 residues long. The germline V gene encodes CDR1 KGHPV and CDR2 FQNQEV (reference sequence). CDR3 bases read: TGTGCCAGCAGTTTGACAGTTAACAACCAGGCTCCGCTT. Its translation is CASSLTVNNQAPL. The CDR3 in full is CASSLTVNNQAPLF.

As to this clone: These gene names are mouse names. The read falls 1 residue short of the CDR3 end, and the missing part is taken from the germline J gene. The V and J genes are TRBV16 and TRBJ2-3; 8 nucleotides line up with TRBD1. V lost 2 bases and J lost 3; bases outside the gene matches: 1. CDR1 is SGHSA and CDR2 is FRNQAP in the germline V gene. The CDR3 has 14 amino acids. The part of the CDR3 DNA that was read is TGTGCAAGCAGCTTATACAGGGGGGCAGAAACGCTGTAT. It yields the protein CASSLYRGAETLY. The whole CDR3 is CASSLYRGAETLYF.

Of note for this clone: The germline and genes are mouse ones. The read finishes 1 residue shy of the CDR3 end, and the germline J gene is used to complete it. The chain combines TRBV13-2 with TRBJ1-1; D gene unclear. Germline V gene lookup returns CDR1 NNHNN and CDR2 SYGAGS (reference sequence). The CDR3 is 11 amino acids. V lost 0 bases and J lost 5, with 2 bases in between. The sequenced CDR3 bases are TGTGCCAGCGGTGATGATACAGAAGTCTTC. Translation: CASGDDTEVF. The CDR3 reads in full as CASGDDTEVFF.

This clone is labeled as medium-sized. Gene names are mouse gene names. The sequenced fragment ends 1 residue before the CDR3 boundary, so the rest is inferred from the germline J gene. The chain uses TRBV13-2 and TRBJ2-7; D possibly corresponds to TRBD1 (5 bases). The germline V gene has CDR1 NNHNN and CDR2 SYGAGS (reference sequence). CDR3 length: 12 residues. With 4 bases removed from V and 4 bases from J, the gap between germline ends came to 9 bases. The covered CDR3 bases are TGTGCCAGCGGTCTGACAGATTATGAACAGTAC. Its translation is CASGLTDYEQY. The entire CDR3 is CASGLTDYEQYF.

This clone was detected a few times. Gene labels here are mouse ones. The CDR3 end lies 1 residue beyond the end of the read and is filled in from the germline J gene. The chain uses TRBV3 and TRBJ1-4; 7 positions agree with TRBD1. This CDR3 has 14 residues. Per the germline V gene, CDR1 is SNHLY and CDR2 is FYNGKV (reference sequence). Trimming removed 5 bases from V and 3 bases from J; junction bases left unmatched: 3. The CDR3 spells CASSRQGTNERLFF. The CDR3 DNA, read in part, is TGTGCCAGCAGCAGACAGGGAACCAACGAAAGATTATTT.

In this sample, this clone is medium-sized. The genes and germline here are from mouse. The CDR3 goes on 1 residue after the read ends, and that part is filled in from the germline J gene. V and J are TRBV14 and TRBJ2-7; the match to TRBD1 covers 11 bases. Losses at the gene ends were 5 bases for V and 4 bases for J; bases not matched to a gene: 5. The germline V gene has CDR1 SGHDT and CDR2 FRDEAV. CDR3 size: 14 residues. The CDR3 loop reads CASSSGTGGYEQYF. CDR3 DNA, as far as it was read: TGTGCCAGCAGCTCCGGGACAGGGGGGTATGAACAGTAC.

Notes on this clone: Gene names and germline match the mouse. Sequencing ends 1 residue short of the CDR3 end; the germline J gene provides the rest. V and J are TRBV26 and TRBJ2-4, with 10 bases aligning to TRBD1. CDR3 length equals 15 residues. Per the germline V gene, CDR1 is KGHPV and CDR2 is FQNQEV (reference sequence). Losses at the gene ends were 6 bases for V and 0 bases for J; bases not matched to a gene: 3. CDR3 DNA (partial): TGTGCCAGCAGCGTGACAGGGGGCAGTCAAAACACCTTGTAC. As protein: CASSVTGGSQNTLY. The CDR3 in full is CASSVTGGSQNTLYF.

Comment on this clone: Genes and germline come from the mouse. The read falls 1 residue short of the CDR3 end, and the missing part is taken from the germline J gene. This chain joins TRBV3 and TRBJ2-5; no clear D gene. Germline lookup yields CDR1 SNHLY and CDR2 FYNGKV (reference sequence). Trimming took 3 bases from V and 0 from J, leaving 7 bases between them. The CDR3 is 14 residues long. The sequenced CDR3 bases are TGTGCCAGCAGCTTCGGGGTTAACCAAGACACCCAGTAC. Translation gives CASSFGVNQDTQY. The CDR3 as a whole reads CASSFGVNQDTQYF.

This clone is medium-sized. Each gene name is a mouse one. The CDR3 reads CASSRLGGAETLYF. The CDR3 DNA, read in part, is TGTGCCAGCAGTCGACTGGGGGGTGCAGAAACGCTGTAT. The rearrangement joins TRBV14 to TRBJ2-3; 9 nucleotides match TRBD2. The read terminates 1 residue before the CDR3 end, so the remaining end is supplied by the germline J gene. J lost 1 base, V lost 4 bases, and 1 base had no gene match. Germline lookup yields CDR1 SGHDT and CDR2 FRDEAV. The CDR3 has 14 residues.

This clone showed up just a few times. The listed genes are named as in mouse. Coverage ceases 1 residue before the CDR3 finishes, and the germline J gene fills in the end. The V gene is TRBV2, the J gene TRBJ2-7, with D hard to call. CDR3 size: 13 residues. V was shortened by 1 base and J by 4 bases, with 8 bases between the two germline ends. Germline V gene lookup returns CDR1 LGHNA and CDR2 YSYQKL. The CDR3 bases that were read are TGTGCCAGCAGCCAAGCGGTCCTATATGAACAGTAC. Amino acid sequence: CASSQAVLYEQY. The entire CDR3 protein reads CASSQAVLYEQYF.

Note on this clone: The listed genes are named as in mouse. The read falls 1 residue short of the CDR3 end, and the missing part is taken from the germline J gene. The chain joins TRBV16 to TRBJ1-1; no reliable D call. There are 11 residues in the CDR3. V was cut by 1 base and J by 7 bases, with 4 bases left in between. The V gene's germline CDR1 is SGHSA and CDR2 FRNQAP. The CDR3 sequence is CASSLVGEVFF. The sequenced part of the CDR3 DNA is TGTGCAAGCAGCTTAGTGGGAGAAGTCTTC.

In regard to this clone: The genes are named according to mouse. The DNA ends 1 residue before the CDR3 does, and the rest of the CDR3 is filled in from the germline J gene. The chain links TRBV15 to TRBJ2-1; D remains unclear. The CDR3 is made up of 14 amino acids. Germline V gene lookup returns CDR1 SGHND and CDR2 FRSKSL. Trimming took off 1 base at V and 3 bases at J, with 7 bases between the two ends. CDR3 DNA (partial): TGTGCCAGCAGTTTAGAACGGGGCTATGCTGAGCAGTTC. It codes for CASSLERGYAEQF. The entire CDR3 reads CASSLERGYAEQFF. Filled out from reference TRBV15 and TRBJ2-1, the complete variable domain reads DAGVTQTPRHEVAEKGQTIILKCEPVSGHNDLFWYRQTKIQGLELLSYFRSKSLMEDGGAFKDRFKAEMLNSSFSTLKIQPTEPKDSAVYLCASSLERGYAEQFFGPGTRLTVL.

Of note for this clone: Germline and genes here are mouse. The read falls 1 residue short of the CDR3 end, and the missing part is taken from the germline J gene. The rearrangement links TRBV26 to TRBJ2-7; D remains ambiguous. The CDR3 is 15 amino acids. CDR1 KGHPV and CDR2 FQNQEV come from the germline V gene (reference sequence). The V and J ends lost 5 bases and 0 bases respectively, with 14 bases between them. The CDR3 region is CASSGREGSSYEQYF. Incomplete CDR3 DNA: TGTGCCAGCAGTGGGAGGGAAGGGAGCTCCTATGAACAGTAC.

Turning to this clone: Mouse gene names and germline throughout. The observed sequence ends 1 residue before the CDR3 terminus, with the missing tail filled in from the germline J gene. The same CDR3 also results from other DNA sequences found in this sample. The chain recombines TRBV26 with TRBJ1-1; D may be TRBD1 (6 bases). The V gene's germline CDR1 is KGHPV and CDR2 FQNQEV (reference sequence). The CDR3 is 13 residues long. Trimming pared 4 bases from V and 0 bases from J, leaving 6 bases between. The CDR3: CASSPGANTEVFF. CDR3 DNA, as far as it was read: TGTGCCAGCAGTCCAGGGGCAAACACAGAAGTCTTC. Complete variable domain (other parts from reference TRBV26 and TRBJ1-1): NSKVIQTPRYLVKGQGQKAKMRCIPEKGHPVVFWYQQNKNNEFKFLINFQNQEVLQQIDMTEKRFSAECPSNSPCSLEIQSSEAGDSALYLCASSPGANTEVFFGKGTRLTVV.